A single sample gave rise to the 19 T cell receptor beta chains below, sequenced in a study of T cell responses to AZD1222 COVID-19 vaccine. Clones were read by immunoSEQ multiplex PCR, and TCRdb kept only the in-frame ones, dropping some. Seen here are 140,000 to 150,000 clones, roughly 88% observed once, and the top ten hold about 16%. This specimen was peripheral blood, taken on day 0 of AZD1222 vaccination. The receptor set was obtained from an adult in good health.

V is TRBV19 and J is TRBJ2-7; tentatively, D is TRBD1 (5 bases). CDR3 length: 13 amino acids. Germline V gives CDR1 LNHDA, CDR2 SQIVND (reference sequence). The V gene lost 6 bases and the J gene lost 1 base, with 10 bases spanning the gap. The CDR3: CASSEQGSYEQYF. The CDR3 bases are TGTGCCAGTAGCGAGCAGGGTTCCTACGAGCAGTACTTC.

Only one count was recorded for this clone. The rearrangement links TRBV24-1 to TRBJ1-1; TRBD1 is a possible D gene (6 bases). CDR3 length equals 13 residues. CDR1 is KGHDR and CDR2 is SFDVKD in the germline V gene. Trimming took 7 bases from V and 1 from J, leaving 9 bases between them. In nucleotides, the CDR3 is TGTGCCACCAGAGAAGGGGGGAACACTGAAGCTTTCTTT. It yields the protein CATREGGNTEAFF.

The chain uses TRBV28 and TRBJ2-7; D not resolved. The CDR3 has 14 amino acids. Trimming pared 2 bases from V and 2 bases from J, leaving 10 bases between. Germline CDR1 reads MDHEN; CDR2 reads SYDVKM. The CDR3 loop reads CASSLLRVPYEQYF. In DNA form, the CDR3 reads TGTGCCAGCAGTTTACTCCGGGTCCCCTACGAGCAGTACTTC. The full variable domain, rest sourced from reference TRBV28 and TRBJ2-7, is DVKVTQSSRYLVKRTGEKVFLECVQDMDHENMFWYRQDPGLGLRLIYFSYDVKMKEKGDIPEGYSVSREKKERFSLILESASTNQTSMYLCASSLLRVPYEQYFGPGTRLTVT.

The V call is TRBV27, the J call TRBJ2-3; 12 bases align to TRBD2. The CDR3 is 16 amino acids. Trimming took 5 bases from V and 6 from J; bases not matched to a gene: 9. Germline loops: CDR1 MNHEY, CDR2 SMNVEV (reference sequence). The CDR3 reads CASSPKTSGGKDTQYF. CDR3 bases: TGTGCCAGCAGTCCGAAGACTAGCGGGGGAAAGGATACGCAGTATTTT.

V and J are TRBV7-3 and TRBJ1-1, with D uncertain. Trimming removed 5 bases at V and 5 bases at J, with 15 bases between. The CDR3 consists of 14 residues. Germline V gene data show CDR1 as SGHTA and CDR2 as FQGTGA. CDR3 residues: CASSPHITSTEAFF. The CDR3 DNA follows: TGTGCCAGCAGCCCCCATATAACTTCGACTGAAGCTTTCTTT.

This clone was counted between two and nine times. The rearrangement joins TRBV5-1 to TRBJ2-1; maybe TRBD2 (6 bases). The CDR3 is made up of 17 amino acids. CDR1 is SGHRS and CDR2 is YFSETQ in the germline V gene. Trimming left V 4 bases short and J 0 bases short, with 17 bases between. The CDR3 DNA reads as TGCGCCAGCAGCCTACCTCCGGGGGTTATCTCCTACAATGAGCAGTTCTTC. Encoded protein: CASSLPPGVISYNEQFF. The variable domain in full, with the rest retrieved from reference TRBV5-1 and TRBJ2-1, is KAGVTQTPRYLIKTRGQQVTLSCSPISGHRSVSWYQQTPGQGLQFLFEYFSETQRNKGNFPGRFSGRQFSNSRSEMNVSTLELGDSALYLCASSLPPGVISYNEQFFGPGTRLTVL.

The rearrangement links TRBV9 to TRBJ2-5, with 7 bases lining up with TRBD1. The CDR3 has 15 residues. The V segment lost 0 bases and the J segment 1 base; nucleotides outside the gene matches: 3. CDR1 is SGDLS, CDR2 YYNGEE, per germline. As DNA, the CDR3 is TGTGCCAGCAGCGTAGAAGGGGGCCCCCAAGAGACCCAGTACTTC. It specifies CASSVEGGPQETQYF.

This clone was recorded once. The V and J genes are TRBV19 and TRBJ2-3; D gene unclear. This CDR3 contains 12 residues. Germline V lookup: CDR1 LNHDA, CDR2 SQIVND (reference sequence). Trimming removed 0 bases from V and 7 bases from J, with 5 bases in between. The CDR3 protein is CASSIETNTQYF. The CDR3, as DNA: TGTGCCAGTAGTATAGAAACTAATACGCAGTATTTT.

The chain couples TRBV3-1 (or the pseudogene TRBV3-2) to TRBJ2-7; 10 positions match TRBD2. The V segment lost 4 bases and the J segment 2 bases; nucleotides outside the gene matches: 2. This CDR3 is built from 14 residues. Germline loops: CDR1 LGHDT, CDR2 YNNKEL (reference sequence). CDR3 in DNA: TGTGCCAGCAGCCGGAGCGGGGGGGCCTACGAGCAGTACTTC. It yields the protein CASSRSGGAYEQYF.

This clone was counted a few times. The chain uses TRBV19 and TRBJ1-6; weak D call: TRBD1 (6 bases). Deletions cut 6 bases from V and 4 bases from J, with 10 bases between. There are 14 residues in the CDR3. Per germline, CDR1 LNHDA and CDR2 SQIVND (reference sequence). The CDR3, as DNA: TGTGCCAGTAGGGACAGTTTTTATAATTCACCCCTCCACTTT. It encodes CASRDSFYNSPLHF.

The V and J genes are TRBV5-1 and TRBJ1-2, with TRBD1 identical over 9 bases. The CDR3 extends over 13 amino acids. The V gene's germline CDR1 is SGHRS and CDR2 YFSETQ. After removal of 3 bases from V and 6 bases from J, the junction contained 3 bases not matched to a gene. CDR3 bases: TGCGCCAGCAGCTGGGACAGGGCGAATGGCTACACCTTC. Its translation is CASSWDRANGYTF. The full variable domain, its missing parts supplied by reference TRBV5-1 and TRBJ1-2, is KAGVTQTPRYLIKTRGQQVTLSCSPISGHRSVSWYQQTPGQGLQFLFEYFSETQRNKGNFPGRFSGRQFSNSRSEMNVSTLELGDSALYLCASSWDRANGYTFGSGTRLTVV.

Worth noting for this clone: Distinct nucleotide sequences in the sample also encode this CDR3. The rearrangement joins TRBV28 to TRBJ1-2; a weak D match, TRBD1 (5 bases). From germline, CDR1 is MDHEN and CDR2 SYDVKM. The CDR3 runs to 13 residues. Trimming shortened V by 6 bases and J by 2 bases, and 10 bases separated the two germline ends. CDR3 residues: CASRLGANYGYTF. The DNA for the CDR3 is TGTGCCAGCAGACTCGGGGCCAACTATGGCTACACCTTC.

This clone was picked up a small number of times. The chain carries TRBV5-1 and TRBJ1-1; perhaps TRBD1 as D (5 bases). The CDR3 has 15 amino acids. The V gene's germline CDR1 is SGHRS and CDR2 YFSETQ. V lost 2 bases and J 3 bases, leaving 14 bases between the germline ends. This chain's CDR3 is CASSFIPRGDTEAFF. In DNA form, the CDR3 reads TGCGCCAGCAGCTTCATCCCCCGGGGGGACACTGAAGCTTTCTTT.

The chain carries TRBV27 and TRBJ1-6; D remains ambiguous. The V gene lost 7 bases and the J gene lost 2 bases, with 6 bases spanning the gap. The V gene's germline CDR1 is MNHEY and CDR2 SMNVEV (reference sequence). The CDR3 spans 13 residues. Written as DNA, the CDR3 is TGTGCCAGCACCGGGACCTATAATTCACCCCTCCACTTT. It translates to CASTGTYNSPLHF.

The rearrangement joins TRBV12-3 or TRBV12-4 to TRBJ2-1, with TRBD1 identical over 7 bases. There are 13 residues in the CDR3. V was clipped by 8 bases and J by 3 bases; unmatched bases: 4. CDR3: CASQDRNYNEQFF. CDR3 in DNA: TGTGCCAGCCAGGACAGGAACTACAATGAGCAGTTCTTC.

In DNA form, the CDR3 reads TGTGCCAGCGCCGAGGCCTTACTCCCTCAGCCCCAGCATTTT. Translation gives CASAEALLPQPQHF. This chain joins TRBV4-2 and TRBJ1-5; unclear D gene. The CDR3 covers 14 residues. Deletions cut 8 bases from V and 6 bases from J, with 17 bases between. CDR1 and CDR2 from the germline V gene are LGHNA and YNFKEQ.

This clone was observed a few times. The rearrangement uses TRBV7-2 and TRBJ2-1, with D possibly matching TRBD2 (5 bases). The CDR3 sequence is 12 residues long. CDR1 is SGHTA, CDR2 FQGNSA, per germline. The ends were cut back, 5 bases at V and 9 bases at J, with 11 bases in the middle. In DNA form, the CDR3 reads TGTGCCAGCAGCGCGTCTAGCATTGAGCAGTTCTTC. It specifies CASSASSIEQFF.

V and J are TRBV4-2 and TRBJ1-2; 7 positions match TRBD1. The CDR3 runs 15 residues. Germline V gene sequence: CDR1 LGHNA, CDR2 YNFKEQ. Trimming removed 4 bases from V and 7 bases from J; junction bases left unmatched: 12. The CDR3 DNA follows: TGTGCCAGCAGCCCGGAGACAGGGAATCAGGGTGGCTACACCTTC. Translating gives CASSPETGNQGGYTF.

The V and J genes are TRBV5-1 and TRBJ2-5, with D tentatively TRBD1 or TRBD2 (5 bases each). This CDR3 spans 16 amino acids. Deletions cut 1 base from V and 4 bases from J, with 17 bases between. CDR1 is SGHRS and CDR2 is YFSETQ in the germline V gene. The CDR3 region is CASSLQGPAVGETQYF. Written as DNA, the CDR3 is TGCGCCAGCAGCTTGCAGGGACCGGCGGTTGGAGAGACCCAGTACTTC. The full variable domain, rest sourced from reference TRBV5-1 and TRBJ2-5, is KAGVTQTPRYLIKTRGQQVTLSCSPISGHRSVSWYQQTPGQGLQFLFEYFSETQRNKGNFPGRFSGRQFSNSRSEMNVSTLELGDSALYLCASSLQGPAVGETQYFGPGTRLLVL.